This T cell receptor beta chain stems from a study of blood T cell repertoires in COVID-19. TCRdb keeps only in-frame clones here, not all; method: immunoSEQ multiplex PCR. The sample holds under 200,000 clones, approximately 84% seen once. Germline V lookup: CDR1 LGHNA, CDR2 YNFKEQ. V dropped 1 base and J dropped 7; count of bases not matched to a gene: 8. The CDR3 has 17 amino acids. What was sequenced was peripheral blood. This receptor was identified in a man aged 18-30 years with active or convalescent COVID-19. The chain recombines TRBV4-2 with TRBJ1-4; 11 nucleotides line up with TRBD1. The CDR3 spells CASSQGGPGTGGEKLFF. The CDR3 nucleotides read TGTGCCAGCAGCCAAGGAGGGCCCGGGACAGGGGGTGAAAAACTGTTTTTT.